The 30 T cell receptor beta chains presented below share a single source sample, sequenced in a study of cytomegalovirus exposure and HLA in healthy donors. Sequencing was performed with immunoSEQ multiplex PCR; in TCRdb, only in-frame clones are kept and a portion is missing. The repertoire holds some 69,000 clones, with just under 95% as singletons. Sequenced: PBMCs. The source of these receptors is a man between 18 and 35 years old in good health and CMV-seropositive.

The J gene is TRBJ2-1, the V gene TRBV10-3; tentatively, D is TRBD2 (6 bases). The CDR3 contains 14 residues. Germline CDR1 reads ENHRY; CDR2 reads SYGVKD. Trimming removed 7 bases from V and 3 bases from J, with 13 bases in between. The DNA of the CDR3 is TGTGCCATCACCCCTGACGGGAGCTACAATGAGCAGTTCTTC. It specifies CAITPDGSYNEQFF.

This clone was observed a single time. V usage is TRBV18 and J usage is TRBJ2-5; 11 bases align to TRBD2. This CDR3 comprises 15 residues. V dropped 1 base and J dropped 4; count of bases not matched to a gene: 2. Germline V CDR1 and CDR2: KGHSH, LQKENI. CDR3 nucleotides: TGTGCCAGCTCACCACTACTAGCGGGGGTAGAGACCCAGTACTTC. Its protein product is CASSPLLAGVETQYF.

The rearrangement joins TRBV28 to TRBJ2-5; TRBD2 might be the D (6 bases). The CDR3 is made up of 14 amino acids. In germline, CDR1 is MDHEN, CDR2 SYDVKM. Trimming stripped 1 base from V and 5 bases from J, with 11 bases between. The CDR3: CASSLSGGEETQYF. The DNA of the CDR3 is TGTGCCAGCAGTTTATCCGGAGGGGAGGAGACCCAGTACTTC.

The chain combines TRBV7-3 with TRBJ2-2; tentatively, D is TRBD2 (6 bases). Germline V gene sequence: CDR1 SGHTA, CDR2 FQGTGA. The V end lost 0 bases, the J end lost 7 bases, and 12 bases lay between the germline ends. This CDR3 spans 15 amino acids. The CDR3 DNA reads TGTGCCAGCAGCTTAACCTCTAGCGTAAGCGGGGAGCTGTTTTTT. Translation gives CASSLTSSVSGELFF.

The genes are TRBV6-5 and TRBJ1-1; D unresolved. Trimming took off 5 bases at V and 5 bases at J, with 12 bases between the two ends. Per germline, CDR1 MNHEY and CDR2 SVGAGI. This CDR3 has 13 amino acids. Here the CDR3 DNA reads TGTGCCAGCAGTAGAGAAGGGAGAACTGAAGCTTTCTTT. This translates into CASSREGRTEAFF.

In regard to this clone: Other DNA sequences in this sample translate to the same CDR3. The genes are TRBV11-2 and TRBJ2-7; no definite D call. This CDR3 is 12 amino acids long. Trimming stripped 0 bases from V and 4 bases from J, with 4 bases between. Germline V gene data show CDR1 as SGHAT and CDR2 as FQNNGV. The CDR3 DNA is TGTGCCAGCAGCTTAGACAGGTACGAGCAGTACTTC. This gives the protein CASSLDRYEQYF.

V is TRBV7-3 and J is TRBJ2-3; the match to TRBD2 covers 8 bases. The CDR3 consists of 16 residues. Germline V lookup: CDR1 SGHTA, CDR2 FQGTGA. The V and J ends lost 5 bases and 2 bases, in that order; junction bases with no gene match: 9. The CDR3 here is CASSPRAAGATDTQYF. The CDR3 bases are TGTGCCAGCAGCCCTCGGGCAGCGGGAGCCACAGATACGCAGTATTTT.

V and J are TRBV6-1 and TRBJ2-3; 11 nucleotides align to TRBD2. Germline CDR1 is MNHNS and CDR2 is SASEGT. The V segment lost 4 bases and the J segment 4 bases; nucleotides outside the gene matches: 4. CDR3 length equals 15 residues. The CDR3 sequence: CASSVLAGASDTQYF. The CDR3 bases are TGTGCCAGCAGTGTACTAGCGGGGGCTTCAGATACGCAGTATTTT.

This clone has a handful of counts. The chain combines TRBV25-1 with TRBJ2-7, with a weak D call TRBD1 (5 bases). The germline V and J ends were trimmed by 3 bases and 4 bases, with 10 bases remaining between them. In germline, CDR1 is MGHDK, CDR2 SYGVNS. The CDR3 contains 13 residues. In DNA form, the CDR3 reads TGTGCCAGCAGTGAGGTGGCAGGGTACGAGCAGTACTTC. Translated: CASSEVAGYEQYF.

CDR3 sequence: CSVADSSTDTQYF. The CDR3, as DNA: TGCAGCGTTGCGGACAGTAGCACAGATACGCAGTATTTT. This chain links TRBV29-1 with TRBJ2-3; maybe TRBD1 (6 bases). The CDR3 spans 13 residues. Germline V gives CDR1 SQVTM, CDR2 ANQGSEA. V was trimmed by 4 bases and J by 0 bases, leaving 8 bases between them.

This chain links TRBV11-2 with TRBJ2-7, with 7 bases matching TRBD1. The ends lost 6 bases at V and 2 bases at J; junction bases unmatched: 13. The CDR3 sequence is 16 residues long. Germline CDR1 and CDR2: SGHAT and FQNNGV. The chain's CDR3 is CASSYGDSYLPYEQYF. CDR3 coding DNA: TGTGCCAGCAGTTACGGGGACAGCTACCTACCCTACGAGCAGTACTTC.

The CDR3 reads CASSQDETSIWAYEQYF. The CDR3 DNA follows: TGCGCCAGCAGCCAAGATGAGACTAGTATTTGGGCTTACGAGCAGTACTTC. The gene calls are TRBV4-1 and TRBJ2-7; D might be TRBD2 (6 bases). The germline V gene encodes CDR1 MGHRA and CDR2 YSYEKL. The CDR3 is made up of 17 amino acids. Trimming took off 0 bases at V and 4 bases at J, with 19 bases between the two ends.

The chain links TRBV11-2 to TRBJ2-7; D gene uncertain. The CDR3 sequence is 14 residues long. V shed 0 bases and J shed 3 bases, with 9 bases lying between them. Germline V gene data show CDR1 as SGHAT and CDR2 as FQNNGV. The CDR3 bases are TGTGCCAGCAGCTTAGAGGGCAGTATCTACGAGCAGTACTTC. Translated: CASSLEGSIYEQYF.

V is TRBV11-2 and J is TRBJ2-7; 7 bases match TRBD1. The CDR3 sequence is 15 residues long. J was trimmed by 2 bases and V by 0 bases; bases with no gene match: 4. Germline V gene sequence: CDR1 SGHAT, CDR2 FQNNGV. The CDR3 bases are TGTGCCAGCAGCTTAGATACAGGGGCGGCCTACGAGCAGTACTTC. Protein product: CASSLDTGAAYEQYF.

The CDR3 is CASSVQGSGYYNEQFF. The CDR3 DNA follows: TGTGCCAGCAGCGTGCAGGGTAGCGGCTACTACAATGAGCAGTTCTTC. The chain recombines TRBV9 with TRBJ2-1; tentative D call: TRBD2 (6 bases). CDR3 length equals 16 residues. Germline V gene data show CDR1 as SGDLS and CDR2 as YYNGEE. Trimming cost V 2 bases and J 3 bases, with 15 bases left between them.

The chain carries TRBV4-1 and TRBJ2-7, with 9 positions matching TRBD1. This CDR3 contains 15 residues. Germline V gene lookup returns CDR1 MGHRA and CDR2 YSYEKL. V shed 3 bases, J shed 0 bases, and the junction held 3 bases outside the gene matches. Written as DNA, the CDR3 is TGCGCCAGCAGCCACCCGGGACAGGGCTCCTACGAGCAGTACTTC. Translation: CASSHPGQGSYEQYF.

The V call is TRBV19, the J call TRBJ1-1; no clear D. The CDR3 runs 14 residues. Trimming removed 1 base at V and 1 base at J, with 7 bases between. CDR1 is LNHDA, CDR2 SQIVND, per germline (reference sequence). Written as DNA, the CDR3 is TGTGCCAGTAGTATAGTGCGAGAGAACACTGAAGCTTTCTTT. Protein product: CASSIVRENTEAFF.

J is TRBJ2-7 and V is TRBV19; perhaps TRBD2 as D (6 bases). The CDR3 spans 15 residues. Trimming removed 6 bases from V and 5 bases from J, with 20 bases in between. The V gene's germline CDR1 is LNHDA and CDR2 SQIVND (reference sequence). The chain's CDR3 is CASSLLGGNLNEQYF. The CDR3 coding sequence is TGTGCCAGTAGCCTCCTGGGGGGAAACCTAAACGAGCAGTACTTC. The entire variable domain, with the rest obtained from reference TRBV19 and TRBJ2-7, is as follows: DGGITQSPKYLFRKEGQNVTLSCEQNLNHDAMYWYRQDPGQGLRLIYYSQIVNDFQKGDIAEGYSVSREKKESFPLTVTSAQKNPTAFYLCASSLLGGNLNEQYFGPGTRLTVT.

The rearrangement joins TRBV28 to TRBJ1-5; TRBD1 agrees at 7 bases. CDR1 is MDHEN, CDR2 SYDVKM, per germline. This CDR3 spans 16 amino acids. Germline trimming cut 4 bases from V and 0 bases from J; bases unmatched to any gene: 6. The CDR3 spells CASSSLQGNSNQPQHF. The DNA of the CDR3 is TGTGCCAGCAGTTCGCTACAGGGGAATAGCAATCAGCCCCAGCATTTT.

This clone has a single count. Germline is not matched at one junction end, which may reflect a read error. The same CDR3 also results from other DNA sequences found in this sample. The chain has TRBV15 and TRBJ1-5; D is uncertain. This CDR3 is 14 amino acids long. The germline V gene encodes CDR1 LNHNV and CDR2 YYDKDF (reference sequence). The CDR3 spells CATSRFAGYQPQHF. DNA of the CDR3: TGCGCCACCAGCAGATTTGCGGGGTATCAGCCCCAGCATTTT.

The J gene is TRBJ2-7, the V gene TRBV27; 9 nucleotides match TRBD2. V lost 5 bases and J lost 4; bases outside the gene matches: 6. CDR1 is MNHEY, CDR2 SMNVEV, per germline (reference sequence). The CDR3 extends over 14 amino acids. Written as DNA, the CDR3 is TGTGCCAGCAGTGATAGCGGGGGAAATTACGAGCAGTACTTC. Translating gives CASSDSGGNYEQYF.

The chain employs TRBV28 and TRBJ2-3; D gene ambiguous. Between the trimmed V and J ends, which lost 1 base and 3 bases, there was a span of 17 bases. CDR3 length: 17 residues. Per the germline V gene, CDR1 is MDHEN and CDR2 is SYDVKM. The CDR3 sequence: CASSLLAGSKSTDTQYF. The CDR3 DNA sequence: TGTGCCAGCAGTTTATTGGCAGGCTCCAAGTCGACAGATACGCAGTATTTT.

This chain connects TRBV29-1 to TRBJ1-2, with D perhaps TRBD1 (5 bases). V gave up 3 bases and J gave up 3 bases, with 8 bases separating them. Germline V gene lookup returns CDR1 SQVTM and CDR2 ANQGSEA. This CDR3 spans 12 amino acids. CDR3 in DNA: TGCAGCGTTGACGGGACTGACTATGGCTACACCTTC. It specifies CSVDGTDYGYTF.

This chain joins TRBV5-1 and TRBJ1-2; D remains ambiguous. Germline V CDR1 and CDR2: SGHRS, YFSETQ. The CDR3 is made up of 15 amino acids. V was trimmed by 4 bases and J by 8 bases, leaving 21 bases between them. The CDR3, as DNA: TGCGCCAGCAGCCCCGAAACCCGAAGTACGCAGGGCTACACCTTC. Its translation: CASSPETRSTQGYTF. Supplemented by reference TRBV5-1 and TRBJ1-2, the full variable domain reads KAGVTQTPRYLIKTRGQQVTLSCSPISGHRSVSWYQQTPGQGLQFLFEYFSETQRNKGNFPGRFSGRQFSNSRSEMNVSTLELGDSALYLCASSPETRSTQGYTFGSGTRLTVV.

The CDR3 region is CAWSEAGQVFGYTF. Here the CDR3 DNA reads TGTGCCTGGAGCGAAGCAGGACAGGTTTTCGGCTACACCTTC. The genes are TRBV30 and TRBJ1-2; TRBD1 aligns across 7 bases. Per germline, CDR1 GTSNPN and CDR2 SVGIG (reference sequence). CDR3 size: 14 residues. V was pared by 3 bases and J by 8 bases, with 12 bases of the junction left unmatched.

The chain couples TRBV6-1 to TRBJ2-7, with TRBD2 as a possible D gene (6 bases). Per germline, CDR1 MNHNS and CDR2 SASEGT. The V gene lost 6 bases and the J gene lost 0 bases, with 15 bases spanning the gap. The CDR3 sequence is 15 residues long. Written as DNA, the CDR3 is TGTGCCAGCAGGGGGACGGAGGGGAGCTCCTACGAGCAGTACTTC. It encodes CASRGTEGSSYEQYF.

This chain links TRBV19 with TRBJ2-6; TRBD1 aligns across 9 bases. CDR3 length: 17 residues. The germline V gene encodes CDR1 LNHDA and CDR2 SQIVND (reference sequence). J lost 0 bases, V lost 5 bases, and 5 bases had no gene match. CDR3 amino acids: CASSPWTGDSGANVLTF. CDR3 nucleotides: TGTGCCAGTAGTCCATGGACAGGGGACTCTGGGGCCAACGTCCTGACTTTC.

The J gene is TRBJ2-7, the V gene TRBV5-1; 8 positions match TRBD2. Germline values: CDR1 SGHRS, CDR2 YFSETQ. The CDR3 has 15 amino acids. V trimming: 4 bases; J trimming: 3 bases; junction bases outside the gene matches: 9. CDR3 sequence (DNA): TGCGCCAGCAGCCTGACGGGGGGGACCTTCTACGAGCAGTACTTC. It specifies CASSLTGGTFYEQYF.

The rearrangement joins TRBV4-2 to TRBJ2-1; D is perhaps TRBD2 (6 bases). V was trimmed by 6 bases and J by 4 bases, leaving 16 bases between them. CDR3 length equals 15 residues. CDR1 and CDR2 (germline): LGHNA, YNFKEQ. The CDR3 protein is CASSPGSGPYNEQFF. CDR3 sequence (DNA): TGTGCCAGCAGTCCGGGGAGCGGGCCATACAATGAGCAGTTCTTC.

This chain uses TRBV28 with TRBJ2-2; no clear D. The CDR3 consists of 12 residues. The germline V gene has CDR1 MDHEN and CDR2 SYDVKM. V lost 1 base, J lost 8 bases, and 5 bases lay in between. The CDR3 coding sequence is TGTGCCAGCAGTTTATTTCGGGGGGAGCTGTTTTTT. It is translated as CASSLFRGELFF.